A selection of T cell receptor beta chains follows, all from one sample in a study of early T cells in non-severe SARS-CoV-2 infection. TCRdb reanalysed the 5' RACE reads using MiXCR and keeps one entry per CDR3 protein. In the table there are tens of thousands of distinct CDR3 sequences, 6% to 7% of which are singletons. The sequencing input was whole blood. Receptors originate from an adult who was a healthcare worker with PCR-confirmed SARS-CoV-2 infection or an uninfected control (not recorded which). Both conserved end residues are part of each CDR3. Each record gives: D gene, V gene, J gene, clone size, CDR3 protein, CDR3 DNA. D genes are given only for firm matches. Not all rows give a size; the values are once, few, many and, for expanded clones, a class.

>TRBD1|TRBV29-1|TRBJ2-1|many
CSVDMGQGYNEQFF
TGCAGCGTTGATATGGGACAGGGGTACAATGAGCAGTTCTTC
>TRBD1|TRBV7-2|TRBJ2-4|.
CASSDRGALIQYF
TGTGCCAGCAGTGACAGGGGGGCGTTAATTCAGTACTTC
>.|TRBV5-1|TRBJ2-7|few
CASSHPPGHREQYF
TGCGCCAGCAGCCACCCCCCGGGACATCGTGAGCAGTACTTC
>.|TRBV9|TRBJ2-3|.
CASSLTAYTDTQYF
TGTGCCAGCAGCCTCACAGCTTACACAGATACGCAGTATTTT
>.|TRBV7-9|TRBJ2-5|.
CASSSYGTNEYF
TGTGCCAGCAGCTCATACGGGACCAACGAGTACTTC
>TRBD2|TRBV25-1|TRBJ2-7|few
CASNPSGATYEQYF
TGTGCCAGCAATCCTAGCGGGGCCACCTACGAGCAGTACTTC
>.|TRBV10-1|TRBJ1-1|.
CASSGNTEAFF
TGCGCCAGCAGTGGGAACACTGAAGCTTTCTTT
>.|TRBV28|TRBJ1-2|few
CASSSPGEAVYGYTF
TGTGCCAGCAGTTCGCCAGGGGAGGCCGTGTATGGCTACACCTTC
>.|TRBV4-3|TRBJ2-2|many
CASSQLVGGDTGELFF
TGCGCCAGCAGCCAATTGGTTGGGGGAGACACCGGGGAGCTGTTTTTT
>.|TRBV27|TRBJ2-3|many
CASRGSGATHTDTQYF
TGTGCCAGCAGGGGTTCAGGGGCAACTCACACAGATACGCAGTATTTT
>.|TRBV7-2|TRBJ1-2|many
CATTPMGGLIYGYTF
TGTGCCACCACCCCTATGGGGGGTCTCATCTATGGCTACACCTTC
>.|TRBV7-6|TRBJ1-1|many
CASSLERGTEAFF
TGTGCCAGCAGCTTAGAGCGGGGCACTGAAGCTTTCTTT
>TRBD1|TRBV6-1|TRBJ2-5|many
CASSKDRGQTQYF
TGTGCCAGCAGCAAGGACAGGGGTCAGACCCAGTACTTC
>TRBD1|TRBV7-2|TRBJ2-4|.
CASSLTGVAKNIQYF
TGTGCCAGCAGCTTGACAGGGGTAGCCAAAAACATTCAGTACTTC
>.|TRBV20-1|TRBJ1-4|few
CSAADPGGEKLFF
TGCAGTGCTGCGGACCCTGGCGGCGAAAAACTGTTTTTT
>TRBD1|TRBV7-6|TRBJ2-5|few
CASSRGQHGETQYF
TGTGCCAGCAGCAGGGGACAGCATGGAGAGACCCAGTACTTC
>.|TRBV7-9|TRBJ2-1|few
CASSSSTRSYNEQFF
TGTGCCAGCAGCTCCAGCACGCGCTCCTACAATGAGCAGTTCTTC
>TRBD2|TRBV7-2|TRBJ2-5|many
CASSLVASGPQETQYF
TGTGCCAGCAGCTTAGTTGCTAGCGGGCCTCAAGAGACCCAGTACTTC
>.|TRBV30|TRBJ2-3|.
CAWSGVVKTDTQYF
TGTGCCTGGAGTGGGGTTGTTAAGACAGATACGCAGTATTTT
>.|TRBV7-2|TRBJ1-1|few
CASSPSRMNTEAFF
TGTGCCAGCAGCCCATCCCGTATGAACACTGAAGCTTTCTTT
>TRBD1|TRBV5-5|TRBJ1-2|few
CASTRQGSLSQGYTF
TGTGCCAGCACCCGACAGGGCTCGCTTTCGCAAGGCTACACCTTC
>.|TRBV10-2|TRBJ1-1|many
CASSGGSPLTGFSTEAFF
TGCGCCAGCAGTGGGGGAAGTCCCTTGACAGGCTTTTCCACTGAAGCTTTCTTT
>.|TRBV12-3/TRBV12-4|TRBJ2-3|many
CASSLYPDTQYF
TGTGCCAGCAGTTTATACCCAGATACGCAGTATTTT
>TRBD1|TRBV9|TRBJ2-2|many
CASSSPRDRGLNTGELFF
TGTGCCAGCAGCTCCCCCCGGGACAGGGGGTTGAACACCGGGGAGCTGTTTTTT
>TRBD2|TRBV12-3/TRBV12-4|TRBJ2-5|.
CASSLGGGSETQYF
TGTGCCAGCAGTTTAGGCGGGGGTAGCGAGACCCAGTACTTC
>.|TRBV27|TRBJ1-1|.
CASSHRSATEAFF
TGTGCCAGCAGCCACCGGAGCGCCACTGAAGCTTTCTTT
>.|TRBV6-1|TRBJ1-6|.
CASSERGSGDHSPLHF
TGTGCCAGCAGTGAACGGGGATCAGGGGACCATTCACCCCTCCACTTT
>.|TRBV11-2|TRBJ2-1|.
CASSRRGAAIYNEQFF
TGTGCCAGCAGCCGAAGGGGGGCAGCCATCTACAATGAGCAGTTCTTC
>.|TRBV11-2|TRBJ2-5|many
CASSPDLPSVQETQYF
TGTGCCAGCAGCCCCGATCTCCCTAGCGTTCAAGAGACCCAGTACTTC
>.|TRBV6-2/TRBV6-3|TRBJ1-1|many
CASSYSNRNTEVFF
TGTGCCAGCAGTTACTCGAACAGAAACACTGAAGTTTTCTTT
>.|TRBV5-1|TRBJ2-5|.
CASMRDRQETQYF
TGCGCCAGTATGCGGGACAGACAAGAGACCCAGTACTTC
>.|TRBV27|TRBJ1-1|many
CASSLKTNTEAFF
TGTGCCAGCAGTTTGAAGACGAACACTGAAGCTTTCTTT
>TRBD1|TRBV2|TRBJ1-1|many
CASGADRGHSEAFF
TGTGCCAGTGGAGCGGACAGGGGGCATTCTGAAGCTTTCTTT
>TRBD1|TRBV4-3|TRBJ2-7|few
CASSHRQGPTYEQYF
TGCGCCAGCAGCCATCGACAGGGACCTACCTACGAGCAGTACTTC
>.|TRBV12-3/TRBV12-4|TRBJ1-5|many
CASSDNGLSNQPQHF
TGTGCCAGCAGTGATAACGGACTTAGCAATCAGCCCCAGCATTTT
>.|TRBV12-3/TRBV12-4|TRBJ1-6|.
CASRQESSYNSPLHF
TGTGCCAGCAGACAGGAGAGCTCCTATAATTCACCCCTCCACTTT
>.|TRBV15|TRBJ2-5|many
CATVEGGQETQYF
TGTGCCACCGTGGAAGGTGGACAAGAGACCCAGTACTTC
>TRBD1|TRBV9|TRBJ2-1|many
CASSVQRGQEQFF
TGTGCCAGCAGCGTACAGAGGGGGCAAGAGCAGTTCTTC
>TRBD2|TRBV6-1|TRBJ2-2|few
CASSGSSGSTGELFF
TGTGCCAGCAGTGGGAGTAGCGGGTCTACCGGGGAGCTGTTTTTT
>.|TRBV28|TRBJ1-4|.
CASSFRLGKLFF
TGTGCCAGCTCGTTCCGGTTGGGAAAACTGTTTTTT
>.|TRBV7-6|TRBJ1-1|few
CASSRGGGTEAFF
TGTGCCAGCAGCCGTGGGGGTGGCACTGAAGCTTTCTTT
>.|TRBV3-1|TRBJ1-2|many
CASSQGGHYGYTF
TGTGCCAGCAGCCAAGGGGGACACTATGGCTACACCTTC
>.|TRBV7-2|TRBJ1-1|.
CASSLARGSNTEAFF
TGTGCCAGCAGCTTAGCGCGGGGTTCGAACACTGAAGCTTTCTTT
>TRBD1|TRBV11-2|TRBJ2-1|few
CASSPQGAQDNEQFF
TGTGCCAGCAGCCCACAGGGGGCGCAAGACAATGAGCAGTTCTTC
>.|TRBV28|TRBJ1-1|many
CASLSNTEAFF
TGTGCCAGCTTGTCGAACACTGAAGCTTTCTTT
>.|TRBV6-6|TRBJ1-1|many
CASSYSLPGSTEVFF
TGTGCCAGCAGTTACAGTCTCCCGGGTTCCACTGAAGTTTTCTTT